This T cell receptor (beta chain) appears in the sequencing data of a study of beta chain features in type 1 diabetes. Study outcomes and limitations: Type 1 diabetes patients had moderately but significantly shorter TCRB CDR3s in all four CD4+ subsets. For patients, the naive, central memory and Treg TCRB repertoires appeared more alike than for healthy donors.

Sort purity for all populations was recorded as exceeding 98%. The CDR3 totals 17 residues. Germline assignment: CDR1 SGDLS and CDR2 YYNGEE. V lost 3 bases, J lost 9 bases, and 11 bases stayed unmatched. Reverse transcribing all isolated RNA meant expressed TCRB transcripts were sequenced. Sequencing was performed with immunoSEQ multiplex PCR; in TCRdb, only in-frame clones are kept and a portion is missing. Altogether about 330,000 clones are present, approximately 11% being singletons, with the ten largest covering just over 0.015%. The table lists this clone with a few counts. What it binds is not known.

This chain connects TRBV9 to TRBJ2-1; 14 nucleotides agree with TRBD2. This TCR came from a woman aged 25 to 39 in good health. The sequenced material came from naive CD4+ T cells from blood. In DNA form, the CDR3 reads TGTGCCAGCAGCGGACTAGCGGGAGGGGGCGGGAACGTTGAGCAGTTCTTC. Translating it yields CASSGLAGGGGNVEQFF.